The 30 T cell receptor beta chains presented below share a single source sample, sequenced in a study of T cells after yellow fever vaccination (dated by TCRdb to about 2019). Receptor libraries were prepared by 5' RACE. Instrument on record: Illumina HiSeq 2500. TCRdb's own reprocessing of the public reads used fastp at Q25 and MiXCR and kept productive beta chains. Entries are consolidated by CDR3 protein sequence, retaining the most common genes and DNA. The sample table records under 300,000 distinct CDR3 sequences; 6.9% of these occur just once. The biggest ten clones account for 0.65% to 0.9% of the sample. Interpreted using the paper, the treatment or condition label stands for: live attenuated yellow fever vaccine strain. The sequenced sample was CD4+ T cells sorted from PBMCs, obtained 15 days after the yellow fever booster vaccination. These receptors were obtained from a man younger than 40 who received the YFV17D yellow fever vaccine.

In its sample, this clonotype was seen a few times. This sequence joins TRBV7-9 and TRBJ2-5, with D perhaps given as TRBD1 or TRBD2 (5 bases each). Germline CDR1 SEHNR, CDR2 FQNEAQ (reference sequence). The V end lost 4 bases, the J end lost 9 bases, and 15 bases lay between the germline ends. This CDR3 is built from 13 residues. The CDR3 here is CASSSTGHGAQYF. In nucleotides, the CDR3 is TGTGCCAGCAGCTCCACAGGCCACGGGGCCCAGTACTTC.

Only a few counts were recorded for this clonotype. V is TRBV7-2 and J is TRBJ2-2; 8 nucleotides line up with TRBD2. There are 15 residues in the CDR3. V lost 0 bases, J lost 8 bases, and 5 bases stayed unmatched. CDR1 and CDR2 from the germline V gene are SGHTA and FQGNSA. The CDR3 region has the DNA TGTGCCAGCAGCTTAGCGGGACTAGGGGGTGGGGAGCTGTTTTTT. It specifies CASSLAGLGGGELFF.

This clonotype was seen only a few times. The rearrangement joins TRBV7-9 to TRBJ2-7; 7 bases align to TRBD1. The CDR3 extends over 14 amino acids. Germline V lookup: CDR1 SEHNR, CDR2 FQNEAQ (reference sequence). V was pared by 3 bases and J by 2 bases, with 4 bases of the junction left unmatched. CDR3 nucleotide sequence: TGTGCCAGCAGCTTGGACAGGCCTGCCTACGAGCAGTACTTC. It yields the protein CASSLDRPAYEQYF.

This clonotype was seen more than once but under ten times. This sequence joins TRBV21-1 and TRBJ1-1. TRBV21-1 is noted as a pseudogene. This CDR3 contains 13 residues. The CDR3 nucleotides are TGTGCCAGCGGTCTCAATATGAACACTGAAGCTTTCTTT. Amino acid sequence: CASGLNMNTEAFF.

In its sample, this clonotype was seen a few times. The CDR3 loop reads CSARLSLAGAQPQHF. The CDR3 DNA reads as TGCAGTGCTAGACTGTCGTTGGCCGGGGCTCAGCCCCAGCATTTT. This chain connects TRBV20-1 to TRBJ1-5; possible D gene TRBD1, 5 bases. Germline V gene data show CDR1 as DFQATT and CDR2 as SNEGSKA (reference sequence). The V gene lost 2 bases and the J gene lost 6 bases, with 17 bases spanning the gap. The CDR3 runs to 15 residues.

This clonotype was seen more than once but under ten times. The gene calls are TRBV7-2 and TRBJ2-5; D gene ambiguous. The V gene lost 3 bases and the J gene lost 5 bases, with 10 bases spanning the gap. In germline, CDR1 is SGHTA, CDR2 FQGNSA. The CDR3 totals 13 residues. CDR3 sequence reads: CASSFVSRETQYF. In DNA form, the CDR3 reads TGTGCCAGCAGCTTTGTGAGTCGGGAGACCCAGTACTTC.

This clonotype was seen only a few times. The chain links TRBV6-2 or TRBV6-3 to TRBJ1-1; TRBD1 is a possible D gene (6 bases). CDR1 is MNHEY and CDR2 is SVGEGT in the germline V gene. CDR3 size: 17 residues. The V end lost 7 bases, the J end lost 3 bases, and 24 bases lay between the germline ends. The DNA of the CDR3 is TGTGCCAGCACCAAGGGGAGGGACACGATACGGGACACTGAAGCTTTCTTT. Its protein is CASTKGRDTIRDTEAFF.

This clonotype was recorded many times. CDR3 amino acids: CASSPLAGAAYEQYF. The DNA of the CDR3 is TGTGCCAGCAGCCCCCTAGCGGGAGCAGCGTACGAGCAGTACTTC. The chain carries TRBV7-2 and TRBJ2-7; 10 bases map to TRBD2. Looked up from germline, CDR1 is SGHTA and CDR2 is FQGNSA. This CDR3 is 15 amino acids long. V was pared by 5 bases and J by 4 bases, with 8 bases of the junction left unmatched.

This clonotype has just a few counts. The V call is TRBV6-5, the J call TRBJ1-5; the D gene is possibly TRBD1 (5 bases). Between the trimmed V and J ends, which lost 4 bases and 0 bases, there was a span of 19 bases. CDR3 size: 18 residues. The germline CDR1 and CDR2 sequences are MNHEY and SVGAGI. The CDR3 DNA sequence: TGTGCCAGCAGTTCCCCCCCCAGAAGGGGCTCTAGCAATCAGCCCCAGCATTTT. This codes for CASSSPPRRGSSNQPQHF.

This chain connects TRBV20-1 to TRBJ1-6, with 7 nucleotides matching TRBD1. V was pared by 3 bases and J by 7 bases, with 12 bases of the junction left unmatched. The CDR3 extends over 16 amino acids. Looked up from germline, CDR1 is DFQATT and CDR2 is SNEGSKA (reference sequence). The CDR3, as DNA: TGCAGTGCTAGGGGGACAGCAGCGTTACAAAATTCACCCCTCCACTTT. This codes for CSARGTAALQNSPLHF.

This clonotype appeared a few times. The V and J genes are TRBV12-3 or TRBV12-4 and TRBJ1-1, with D possibly matching TRBD1 (5 bases). Trimming took 6 bases from V and 1 from J, leaving 12 bases between them. The CDR3 loop spans 14 amino acids. CDR3 protein: CASRRGPPNTEAFF. The DNA for the CDR3 is TGTGCCAGCAGAAGGGGACCCCCGAACACTGAAGCTTTCTTT.

At least ten counts were recorded for this clonotype. The rearrangement links TRBV5-1 to TRBJ1-6, with D maybe TRBD1 (5 bases). Germline V CDR1 and CDR2: SGHRS, YFSETQ. V shed 2 bases and J shed 8 bases, with 8 bases lying between them. There are 13 residues in the CDR3. DNA of the CDR3: TGCGCCAGCAGCTTACAGGAACATTCACCCCTCCACTTT. It yields the protein CASSLQEHSPLHF.

This clonotype has just a few counts. The chain links TRBV29-1 to TRBJ2-5, with 13 bases matching TRBD2. Germline CDR1 SQVTM, CDR2 ANQGSEA. V gave up 3 bases and J gave up 4 bases; unmatched junction bases: 5. The length of the CDR3 is 15 residues. CDR3 residues: CSVDSGLAGTETQYF. The CDR3 coding sequence is TGCAGCGTTGACTCGGGACTAGCGGGAACAGAGACCCAGTACTTC.

The sample holds a few counts of this clonotype. This chain connects TRBV19 to TRBJ2-7; 8 positions agree with TRBD2. V shed 3 bases, J shed 2 bases, and the junction held 0 bases outside the gene matches. This CDR3 comprises 13 residues. Germline CDR1 is LNHDA and CDR2 is SQIVND (reference sequence). The CDR3, as DNA: TGTGCCAGTAGTATCGGGAGGGCCTACGAGCAGTACTTC. Its protein is CASSIGRAYEQYF.

The table lists this clonotype with a few counts. V is TRBV11-3 and J is TRBJ2-7, with unresolved D. The CDR3 contains 12 residues. V gave up 2 bases and J gave up 7 bases, with 9 bases separating them. Per germline, CDR1 SGHNT and CDR2 YENEEA. The CDR3 DNA reads TGTGCCAGCAGCTTACAAGACGGTGAGCAGTACTTC. Translated, it gives CASSLQDGEQYF.

This clonotype was detected ten times or more. The chain carries TRBV24-1 and TRBJ2-3, with no clear D. V lost 0 bases, J lost 2 bases, and 2 bases lay in between. Germline loops: CDR1 KGHDR, CDR2 SFDVKD. The CDR3 is 13 residues long. The CDR3 DNA reads as TGTGCCACCAGTGATTTGTACACAGATACGCAGTATTTT. Its protein is CATSDLYTDTQYF.

This clonotype was counted a few times. This chain joins TRBV6-5 and TRBJ2-1, with 10 bases fitting TRBD2. Trimming at V came to 5 bases and at J to 8 bases, leaving 6 bases not matched to a gene. The CDR3 is made up of 14 amino acids. CDR1 is MNHEY and CDR2 is SVGAGI in the germline V gene. This CDR3 is CASSISSGSHEQFF. The CDR3 DNA reads as TGTGCCAGCAGTATCTCTAGCGGGAGCCATGAGCAGTTCTTC.

This clonotype was seen a few times. The chain has TRBV28 and TRBJ1-1; D ambiguous. Germline CDR1 reads MDHEN; CDR2 reads SYDVKM. The CDR3 has 11 amino acids. Trimming pared 3 bases from V and 7 bases from J, leaving 6 bases between. The CDR3 DNA is TGTGCCAGCAGTTTGGCCTTTGAAGCTTTCTTT. As protein: CASSLAFEAFF.

On this clonotype itself: Just one base apart from a much larger clone, this may be a read error. V and J are TRBV11-2 and TRBJ1-2; no definite D call. The length of the CDR3 is 12 residues. Germline lookup yields CDR1 SGHAT and CDR2 FQNNGV. The V end was cut by 5 bases, the J end by 5 bases, with 9 bases between. The DNA of the CDR3 is TGTGCCAGCAGCCCAACGAAGTATGGCTACACCTTC. Translation: CASSPTKYGYTF.

This clonotype has only a few counts. The chain joins TRBV7-2 to TRBJ1-1, with a tentative D call TRBD1 (6 bases). Per germline, CDR1 SGHTA and CDR2 FQGNSA. V lost 2 bases and J lost 1, with 11 bases in between. The CDR3 runs 15 residues. The CDR3 coding sequence is TGTGCCAGCAGCTTACTGGGACACTCGAACACTGAAGCTTTCTTT. Encoded protein: CASSLLGHSNTEAFF.

This clonotype showed up just a few times. The V gene is TRBV4-2, the J gene TRBJ2-5; unclear D gene. The V end lost 0 bases, the J end lost 2 bases, and 10 bases lay between the germline ends. The CDR3 contains 15 residues. Germline-derived CDR1 and CDR2 are LGHNA and YNFKEQ. The CDR3 region has the DNA TGTGCCAGCAGCCAAGATCACGGAGTACAAGAGACCCAGTACTTC. This encodes CASSQDHGVQETQYF.

The sample holds many counts of this clonotype. The V call is TRBV6-2 or TRBV6-3, the J call TRBJ2-7, with 7 bases lining up with TRBD1. The CDR3 runs 15 residues. V shed 4 bases and J 3 bases; nucleotides not matched to a gene: 9. The germline CDR1 and CDR2 sequences are MNHEY and SVGEGT. Written as DNA, the CDR3 is TGTGCCAGCAGTTTCGAACTAGGGGACAGCTACGAGCAGTACTTC. Protein product: CASSFELGDSYEQYF.

The rearrangement joins TRBV7-2 to TRBJ2-3; 7 nucleotides agree with TRBD2. Germline-derived CDR1 and CDR2 are SGHTA and FQGNSA. The CDR3 is made up of 14 amino acids. The V gene end was trimmed by 6 bases and the J gene end by 8 bases; junction bases not matched to a gene: 11. The CDR3 sequence is CASRLAPSIVTQYF. In DNA, the CDR3 is TGTGCCAGCAGACTAGCGCCGAGCATAGTTACGCAGTATTTT.

A few counts support this clonotype. The chain has TRBV20-1 and TRBJ2-7, with D perhaps matching TRBD1 (6 bases). The V and J ends lost 5 bases and 3 bases respectively, with 11 bases between them. The CDR3 length is 12 residues. The V gene's germline CDR1 is DFQATT and CDR2 SNEGSKA (reference sequence). The CDR3 DNA reads as TGCAGTGCTGTTAGGGGGAACTACGAGCAGTACTTC. Translating gives CSAVRGNYEQYF.

The genes are TRBV12-3 or TRBV12-4 and TRBJ2-5; D not certain. V lost 6 bases to trimming and J lost 0 bases, with 11 bases between them. This CDR3 has 14 amino acids. The CDR3 coding sequence is TGTGCCAGCAGCCTCGGGCCGAACCAAGAGACCCAGTACTTC. It is translated as CASSLGPNQETQYF.

This clonotype has only a few counts. The chain is built from TRBV12-5 and TRBJ2-1, with TRBD2 matching 9 bases. The CDR3 covers 15 residues. J lost 4 bases, V lost 0 bases, and 1 base had no gene match. Per the germline V gene, CDR1 is LGHNT and CDR2 is FRNRAP. DNA for the CDR3: TGTGCTAGTGGTTTGGTAGCGGGAGGATACAATGAGCAGTTCTTC. Its protein is CASGLVAGGYNEQFF. Using reference TRBV12-5 and TRBJ2-1 for the parts outside the CDR3, the full variable domain is DARVTQTPRHKVTEMGQEVTMRCQPILGHNTVFWYRQTMMQGLELLAYFRNRAPLDDSGMPKDRFSAEMPDATLATLKIQPSEPRDSAVYFCASGLVAGGYNEQFFGPGTRLTVL.

This clonotype was recorded at least ten times. The CDR3 region has the DNA TGCAGTGCCTTCGCCCTGGGTGGCGAGCAGTTCTTC. Encoded protein: CSAFALGGEQFF. J is TRBJ2-1 and V is TRBV20-1; D is unclear. V was cut by 6 bases and J by 10 bases, with 16 bases left in between. The CDR3 length is 12 residues. Germline values: CDR1 DFQATT, CDR2 SNEGSKA (reference sequence).

A few counts support this clonotype. The CDR3 is CASLQGATQYF. The CDR3 DNA reads as TGTGCCAGTCTACAGGGGGCCACGCAGTATTTT. The chain joins TRBV2 to TRBJ2-3, with 9 bases aligning to TRBD1. CDR3 length equals 11 residues. J gave up 9 bases and V 9 bases, and 4 bases lay outside the gene matches. Per the germline V gene, CDR1 is SNHLY and CDR2 is FYNNEI.

The chain has TRBV11-2 and TRBJ2-7; 9 bases agree with TRBD1. Germline assignment: CDR1 SGHAT and CDR2 FQNNGV. The CDR3 has 13 residues. Germline trimming cut 11 bases from V and 1 base from J; bases unmatched to any gene: 6. The CDR3 sequence is CASQQGASYEQYF. CDR3 coding DNA: TGTGCCTCACAACAGGGGGCATCCTACGAGCAGTACTTC. Using reference TRBV11-2 and TRBJ2-7 for the parts outside the CDR3, the full variable domain is EAGVAQSPRYKIIEKRQSVAFWCNPISGHATLYWYQQILGQGPKLLIQFQNNGVVDDSQLPKDRFSAERLKGVDSTLKIQPAKLEDSAVYLCASQQGASYEQYFGPGTRLTVT.

This clonotype was seen ten or more times. This chain joins TRBV7-9 and TRBJ2-5; D tentatively reads TRBD1 or TRBD2 (5 bases each). The germline V gene encodes CDR1 SEHNR and CDR2 FQNEAQ (reference sequence). CDR3 length: 12 amino acids. The V end lost 5 bases, the J end lost 7 bases, and 11 bases lay between the germline ends. CDR3 amino acids: CASSGGRGTQYF. CDR3 bases: TGTGCCAGCAGCGGGGGTCGGGGGACCCAGTACTTC.